Below, one T cell receptor (beta chain) is given with its context. Its antigen is not known. TCR beta CDR3 region amplification was performed from RNA transcripts. The HTBI set primed first-round TCR CDR3 RT-PCR. MiXCR was run by TCRdb on the multiplex PCR reads, yielding one entry per CDR3 protein. The repertoire holds over 550,000 distinct CDR3 sequences, with around 15% as singletons. This entry belongs to a study of T cells in Graves' hyperthyroidism and ophthalmopathy. V was cut by 2 bases and J by 7 bases, with 12 bases left in between. Germline V gives CDR1 SGDLS, CDR2 YYNGEE. CDR3 length: 13 amino acids. Broader study findings: A median about 6.5 months before onset, the model predicted ophthalmopathy. The blood repertoire included most of the expanded thyroid clonotypes above 0.001.

No progression to ophthalmopathy during 18 months of follow-up defined stable disease. The source of this sequence is a woman younger than 30 with Graves' hyperthyroidism. The rearrangement links TRBV9 to TRBJ1-1; possible D gene TRBD1, 6 bases. Sequenced sample: blood. The CDR3 spells CASSVRTEGEAFF. CDR3 DNA: TGTGCCAGCAGCGTCCGGACAGAGGGTGAAGCTTTCTTT.